The 10 T cell receptor beta chains in this list originate from one sample, sequenced in a study of blood T cell repertoires in COVID-19 (dated by TCRdb to 2018 to 2020). Library prep was done by the immunoSEQ multiplex PCR assay. The table comes from immuneACCESS by way of TCRdb, which keeps in-frame sequences with V and J called. Part of the clones is missing from these tables; in studies checked, under half for an unresolved V gene and the rest for unknown reasons. Recorded for this sample are 220,000 or so clones; around 89% of them occurred a single time. The ten top clones hold more than 12% of the sample. The sample consisted of PBMCs or T cells enriched from blood (not recorded which). These receptor sequences come from a man aged 25-45 years who had been exposed to COVID-19.

The V call is TRBV7-9, the J call TRBJ2-1, with 7 positions matching TRBD2. This CDR3 has 15 amino acids. Germline V gene data show CDR1 as SEHNR and CDR2 as FQNEAQ (reference sequence). V trimming: 5 bases; J trimming: 4 bases; junction bases outside the gene matches: 8. The CDR3 loop reads CASSPGLGRYNEQFF. CDR3 in DNA: TGTGCCAGCAGCCCCGGACTAGGGCGGTACAATGAGCAGTTCTTC. The full variable domain, completed using reference TRBV7-9 and TRBJ2-1, is DTGVSQNPRHKITKRGQNVTFRCDPISEHNRLYWYRQTLGQGPEFLTYFQNEAQLEKSRLLSDRFSAERPKGSFSTLEIQRTEQGDSAMYLCASSPGLGRYNEQFFGPGTRLTVL.

The rearrangement uses TRBV7-2 and TRBJ2-2; D not certain. V was pared by 1 base and J by 4 bases, with 7 bases between. Germline V gene lookup returns CDR1 SGHTA and CDR2 FQGNSA. CDR3 length: 14 residues. The CDR3 sequence is CASSLVSLTGELFF. The CDR3 region has the DNA TGTGCCAGCAGCTTAGTTAGCCTCACCGGGGAGCTGTTTTTT.

The chain is built from TRBV6-2 or TRBV6-3 and TRBJ1-5; 8 bases are a match to TRBD1. The V segment lost 4 bases and the J segment 1 base; nucleotides outside the gene matches: 6. This CDR3 has 16 residues. Germline CDR1 and CDR2: MNHEY and SVGEGT. The CDR3 sequence is CASSSVRTGSNQPQHF. CDR3 sequence (DNA): TGTGCCAGCAGTTCAGTAAGGACAGGGAGCAATCAGCCCCAGCATTTT.

In this sample, this clone turned up a few times. The chain joins TRBV7-9 to TRBJ2-3; D unclear. The germline V gene has CDR1 SEHNR and CDR2 FQNEAQ (reference sequence). Trimming shortened V by 0 bases and J by 2 bases, and 6 bases separated the two germline ends. The CDR3 is made up of 14 amino acids. The DNA of the CDR3 is TGTGCCAGCAGCTTAGCGCGGTACACAGATACGCAGTATTTT. Its translation is CASSLARYTDTQYF.

The chain recombines TRBV25-1 with TRBJ2-6; D ambiguous. The V end was cut by 3 bases, the J end by 0 bases, with 6 bases between. The germline V gene encodes CDR1 MGHDK and CDR2 SYGVNS. The CDR3 totals 15 residues. As DNA, the CDR3 is TGTGCCAGCAGTGATCACAGCTCTGGGGCCAACGTCCTGACTTTC. Protein sequence: CASSDHSSGANVLTF.

The V call is TRBV4-1, the J call TRBJ1-6, with D hard to call. Per the germline V gene, CDR1 is MGHRA and CDR2 is YSYEKL. V was trimmed by 4 bases and J by 8 bases, leaving 9 bases between them. CDR3 length: 13 residues. CDR3 sequence (DNA): TGCGCCAGCAGCCCTAGGGAGGATTCACCCCTCCACTTT. Translating it yields CASSPREDSPLHF.

CDR3 in DNA: TGTGCCAGCAGCCAAGGAAGACCACGGGTCAACGAGCAGTACTTC. It translates to CASSQGRPRVNEQYF. The gene calls are TRBV3-1 (or the pseudogene TRBV3-2) and TRBJ2-7; D is unclear. Germline V gene sequence: CDR1 LGHDT, CDR2 YNNKEL (reference sequence). The V end lost 1 base, the J end lost 5 bases, and 15 bases lay between the germline ends. The CDR3 has 15 residues.

The chain is built from TRBV7-2 and TRBJ2-2, with TRBD1 matching 8 bases. Germline trimming cut 5 bases from V and 2 bases from J; bases unmatched to any gene: 10. Germline-derived CDR1 and CDR2 are SGHTA and FQGNSA. This CDR3 contains 17 residues. The CDR3 sequence: CASSARGTGLNTGELFF. The CDR3, as DNA: TGTGCCAGCAGCGCTAGGGGGACAGGACTAAACACCGGGGAGCTGTTTTTT.

The J gene is TRBJ1-2, the V gene TRBV6-1, with D unclear. Trimming stripped 0 bases from V and 10 bases from J, with 9 bases between. This CDR3 is built from 12 residues. Germline V lookup: CDR1 MNHNS, CDR2 SASEGT. In DNA, the CDR3 is TGTGCCAGCAGTGAAGCCCAGGCCTACTACACCTTC. Its translation: CASSEAQAYYTF.

The chain joins TRBV7-6 to TRBJ2-3; the match to TRBD2 covers 10 bases. With V trimmed by 3 bases and J by 1 base, 4 bases remained unmatched. CDR3 size: 16 residues. Per the germline V gene, CDR1 is SGHVS and CDR2 is FNYEAQ. CDR3 in amino acids: CASSLDLAGGTDTQYF. In DNA form, the CDR3 reads TGTGCCAGCAGCTTGGACCTAGCGGGGGGCACAGATACGCAGTATTTT. Full variable domain (outside the CDR3, taken from reference TRBV7-6 and TRBJ2-3): GAGVSQSPRYKVTKRGQDVALRCDPISGHVSLYWYRQALGQGPEFLTYFNYEAQQDKSGLPNDRFSAERPEGSISTLTIQRTEQRDSAMYRCASSLDLAGGTDTQYFGPGTRLTVL.